Listed below are T cell receptor beta chains from one sample, sequenced in a study of response to subunit inactivated influenza vaccine. From the RT-PCR reads, TCRdb called clonotypes with MiXCR, one entry per CDR3 protein. The sample contains about 700,000 distinct CDR3 sequences, approximately 15% of which appear only once. Here the sequenced sample was PBMCs from blood, taken roughly 15 days before vaccination. These receptors were obtained from a middle-aged man who received an inactivated influenza vaccine. Each CDR3 is given with its conserved first and last residue. The size entry is marked missing in some rows and otherwise reads once, few, many or a size class.

TRBV20-1 NA CSAPDRGIWGNQPQHF
TRBV28 few CASSPLGGTNKNIQYF
TRBV5-6 NA CASSLGPEIYGYTF
TRBV19 few CASSISQGANTDTQYF
TRBV10-3 NA CAISDRRGRSDTQYF
TRBV5-1 few CASSFSSGANVLTF
TRBV5-1 NA CASSPLGGNMNTEAFF
TRBV6-1 few CASSGQDFTDTQYF
TRBV20-1 many CSARGVLGDQPQHF
TRBV12-3/TRBV12-4 few CASSPGTVGYTF
TRBV4-3 NA CASSQGASGSYNEQFF
TRBV6-5 NA CASSSGGRTDTQYF
TRBV11-1 NA CASSLTLGTAGLREKLFF
TRBV7-2 NA CASSLVGGARNTGELFF
TRBV20-1 NA CSAISGASNQPQHF
TRBV27 NA CASSLSLSGTYEQYF
TRBV2 many CASRVQVTNEKLFF
TRBV7-2 NA CASSIAPGGGTDTQYF
TRBV4-3 few CASSQYGPKQTGHNEQFF
TRBV9 NA CASSVAGASADTQYF
TRBV4-2 NA CASSPGTSGGRETDTQYF
TRBV20-1 NA CSARVEGPETQYF
TRBV7-8 NA CASSGRYTGELFF
TRBV19 few CASSMVEKTGEQFF
TRBV2 NA CASSVSGGYEQYF
TRBV12-3/TRBV12-4 once CASSFGEIDGYTF
TRBV10-3 NA CAIGVEGTGDNEQFF
TRBV20-1 NA CSASVSGANVLTF
TRBV28 NA CASSHGTIAYEQYF
TRBV5-1 NA CASSFELAGGTDTQYF
TRBV10-3 few CAIKGQGNQPQHF
TRBV2 NA CASTEGRGPQETQYF
TRBV7-2 many CASSAQGLGNQPQHF
TRBV2 NA CASYRDRGYEQYF
TRBV7-9 NA CASSLIGASGNTIYF
TRBV5-1 NA CASSLVRVSYNEQFF
TRBV7-3 NA CASSQYGANTGELFF
TRBV29-1 many CSANLDRGLTDTQYF
TRBV13 NA CASSLGTGQLINEQFF
TRBV28 many CASRSTGVRYEQYF
TRBV14 few CASSGPGRATQYF
TRBV10-3 many CAISIYGLMNTEAFF
TRBV21-1 NA CASSNRGGSYEQYF
TRBV12-3/TRBV12-4 few CASGLAGIFNEQFF
TRBV14 many CASSQIDSGTDTQYF
TRBV4-2 NA CASSQGDGPNQPQHF
TRBV12-3/TRBV12-4 many CASSYEGNYGYTF
TRBV6-1 few CASSEYPGRSTGELFF
TRBV6-5 NA CASSYTRQGSSTDTQYF
TRBV20-1 few CSANRLAGPTDTQYF
TRBV11-2 many CASSRAGTRLLNEQFF
TRBV5-1 many CASSHGQGEQYF
TRBV20-1 few CSARPDREDTEAFF
TRBV11-2 NA CASSLDWQSYEQYF
TRBV30 few CAWSVGSEQYF